The sequence of this TCR beta chain was determined in a study of blood T cell repertoires in COVID-19 (dated by TCRdb to about 2020). At the level of the whole study: Samples covering the acute and convalescent phases of COVID-19 were provided by collaborators in the United States, Italy and Spain. Where available, HLA class I and class II types were taken from metadata supplied by the sample provider and were not determined by assay-based typing. The samples were drawn from the first 160 participants of the ongoing ImmuneRACE study and from under 1,500 subjects provided by 6 global collaborators. The repertoires were released in a freely available public database meant as a resource for research on the immune response to SARS-CoV-2. Sample metadata almost always included a de-identified subject ID, COVID-19 status, age in years and sex. The material from the prospective study consisted of cDNA or gDNA derived from T cells, B-cell-depleted T cells, or PBMCs. Subjects who had been exposed to COVID-19, were actively infected with it, or had recovered from it provided the deeply sampled blood TCRbeta repertoires that made up the dataset. Paper-wide results and their limitations: Clinical and demographic metadata were provided uncurated, with the amount varying by source and participant.

Taken from the germline V gene, the CDR1 and CDR2 loops are SGHDN and FVKESK. CDR3 length: 14 amino acids, cysteine to phenylalanine. This entry keeps only the CDR3 DNA: 42 bases, framed from base 1. Trimming takes 0 bases from V and 7 bases from J, and the germline ends sit 10 bases apart. Turning to this clone: The clone's antigen remains unknown. Base qualities are not at hand, and no much larger clone is one base apart.

The immunoSEQ Assay, a bias-controlled multiplex PCR, was used to amplify TCRbeta CDR3 regions from genomic DNA. In the source study's methods: The number of nucleated cells in each sample was estimated from the amplification of reference gene primers within the assay. To quantify the absolute abundance of each unique TCRbeta CDR3 rearrangement, sequence reads were collapsed and filtered. For each sample, productive Simpson clonality was calculated by taking the square root of Simpson's diversity index across productive rearrangements. What TCRdb holds here is the immuneACCESS table cut down to in-frame rearrangements. Part of the clones is not present; checked against another copy, under half of the missing clones reflect an unresolved V gene, and the others are unexplained. V, J and clone size were drawn from that table, and D and trimming were deduced from the DNA. The sample table lists 100,000 to 120,000 clones, 85% of them with a count of one. Of the sample, roughly an eighth falls within the top ten clones.

Collaborating institutions collected whole blood in K2EDTA tubes following their own protocols. For TCRbeta analysis, collaborator samples were shipped as frozen whole blood, as isolated PBMCs, or as DNA extracted from either sample type. The receptor comes from a human donor in a cohort sampled during active COVID-19. The V and J segments used are TRBV14 and TRBJ1-3; possibly the D gene is TRBD1, per 6 matching bases. Specimen: peripheral blood. The sequenced DNA is TGTGCCAGCAGCCAAGAATTACAGGGCAACACCATATATTTT. Its protein product is CASSQELQGNTIYF.